Following are 5 T cell receptor beta chains from one sample sequenced in a study of CD8 T cells in ankylosing spondylitis. TCRdb re-called the 5' RACE reads through MiXCR, storing one row per CDR3 protein. The sample shows 180,000 or so distinct CDR3 sequences, approximately 10% of them seen only once. The material sequenced was blood, either unsorted or a sorted T cell fraction (not recorded which). The source is a male donor with ankylosing spondylitis or in good health (not recorded which).

This clonotype was counted many times. The chain combines TRBV9 with TRBJ1-6; TRBD1 matches 7 bases. The CDR3 contains 14 residues. After removal of 2 bases from V and 8 bases from J, the junction contained 4 bases not matched to a gene. Germline V gene sequence: CDR1 SGDLS, CDR2 YYNGEE. This chain's CDR3 is CASSVDRFDSPLHF. Here the CDR3 DNA reads TGTGCCAGCAGCGTGGACAGGTTTGATTCACCCCTCCACTTT.

This clonotype was detected many times. The chain recombines TRBV20-1 with TRBJ2-5; D uncertain. This CDR3 region has 12 residues. V dropped 1 base and J dropped 5 bases, with 8 bases sitting between them. Germline-derived CDR1 and CDR2 are DFQATT and SNEGSKA (reference sequence). The CDR3 loop reads CSARVKAETQYF. For the CDR3, the DNA is TGCAGTGCTAGAGTTAAGGCGGAGACCCAGTACTTC.

This clonotype was seen a few times. The V call is TRBV24-1, the J call TRBJ1-2; D remains ambiguous. Germline lookup yields CDR1 KGHDR and CDR2 SFDVKD. Deletions cut 3 bases from V and 3 bases from J, with 13 bases between. The length of the CDR3 is 15 residues. The CDR3 nucleotides are TGTGCCACCAGTGATAGAGCAATGGTTTACTATGGCTACACCTTC. This translates into CATSDRAMVYYGYTF.

Notes on this clonotype: The conserved phenylalanine or tryptophan normally closing the CDR3 is absent here, so this likely arose from a read error. The V call is TRBV29-1, the J call TRBJ2-7; tentatively, D is TRBD1 (7 bases). V lost 8 bases and J 6 bases, leaving 17 bases between the germline ends. Germline loops: CDR1 SQVTM, CDR2 ANQGSEA. The CDR3 has 12 amino acids. The CDR3 DNA reads as TGCAGCACTAGACAGGGAGGCGGCGAGCAGTACTCC. Translating gives CSTRQGGGEQYS.

Many counts were recorded for this clonotype. The chain links TRBV29-1 to TRBJ2-3, with D possibly being TRBD1 or TRBD2 (5 bases each). The CDR3 has 15 amino acids. With 6 bases removed from V and 0 bases from J, the gap between germline ends came to 16 bases. The germline CDR1 and CDR2 sequences are SQVTM and ANQGSEA. The CDR3 spells CSVEGGGASTDTQYF. The CDR3 DNA is TGCAGCGTCGAGGGTGGGGGAGCTAGCACAGATACGCAGTATTTT.